This T cell receptor beta chain was sequenced for a study of blood T cell repertoires in COVID-19. Profiling relied on immunoSEQ multiplex PCR, and the TCRdb table lists in-frame clones only, not all of them. Counted here are approximately 230,000 clones, 75% to 90% occurring once; the ten biggest clones make up about 6%. The CDR3 consists of 13 residues. Germline V CDR1 and CDR2: SEHNR, FQNEAQ (reference sequence). Trimming removed 8 bases from V and 6 bases from J, with 14 bases in between. This chain connects TRBV7-9 to TRBJ2-4, with a weak D call TRBD2 (6 bases). Sequencing used PBMCs or T cells enriched from blood (not recorded which). The clonotype comes from a woman aged 25 to 45 with acute COVID-19. The CDR3 loop is CASGSGARNIQYF. For the CDR3, the DNA is TGTGCCAGCGGTAGCGGAGCCCGAAACATTCAGTACTTC.